Below are 25 T cell receptor beta chains sequenced from a single sample in a study of graft-versus-host responses after intestinal transplantation. Repertoires were generated with immunoSEQ multiplex PCR, while TCRdb's copy carries only in-frame clones and drops some. In the table there are more than 45,000 clones, more than 75% of which are singletons. The specimen comprised PBMCs, sampled about 120 days after intestinal transplantation. These receptors were collected from a human patient who received an intestinal transplant, so some T cells may come from the graft donor.

This chain links TRBV27 with TRBJ2-5; TRBD1 matches at 7 bases. This CDR3 contains 14 residues. J lost 5 bases, V lost 2 bases, and 5 bases had no gene match. CDR1 is MNHEY and CDR2 is SMNVEV in the germline V gene (reference sequence). The CDR3 DNA follows: TGTGCCAGCAGTTTAGTAGGGGGCGATGAGACCCAGTACTTC. It specifies CASSLVGGDETQYF.

The CDR3 DNA is TGTGCCAGCACCGACCCACCCACTGAAGCTTTCTTT. Protein product: CASTDPPTEAFF. V gene TRBV2 combines with J gene TRBJ1-1; D gene ambiguous. The CDR3 totals 12 residues. The V gene lost 7 bases and the J gene lost 4 bases, with 10 bases spanning the gap. CDR1 is SNHLY, CDR2 FYNNEI, per germline.

The chain recombines TRBV10-3 with TRBJ2-2; 8 bases fit TRBD1. The CDR3 length is 16 residues. The V segment lost 3 bases and the J segment 4 bases; nucleotides outside the gene matches: 7. CDR1 and CDR2 from the germline V gene are ENHRY and SYGVKD. CDR3 DNA: TGTGCCATCAGTGAAGAGTTTGGGACAGGCACCGGGGAGCTGTTTTTT. Protein: CAISEEFGTGTGELFF.

The CDR3 DNA sequence: TGTGCCAGCAGAGGGGACAGAAGAGCAACTAATGAAAAACTGTTTTTT. This encodes CASRGDRRATNEKLFF. V gene TRBV28 combines with J gene TRBJ1-4; 7 bases are a match to TRBD1. Looked up from germline, CDR1 is MDHEN and CDR2 is SYDVKM. V shed 6 bases and J 0 bases; nucleotides not matched to a gene: 7. There are 16 residues in the CDR3.

V usage is TRBV4-2 and J usage is TRBJ2-7; D is possibly TRBD1 (6 bases). There are 14 residues in the CDR3. V was cut by 0 bases and J by 2 bases, with 8 bases left in between. CDR1 is LGHNA, CDR2 YNFKEQ, per germline. The CDR3 DNA reads as TGTGCCAGCAGCCAAGACAGGGGAACCTACGAGCAGTACTTC. Translating it yields CASSQDRGTYEQYF.

This clone has only one observation. CDR3 loop: CASSGGRDRGQETQYF. The CDR3 DNA is TGTGCCAGCAGCGGGGGAAGAGATAGGGGGCAAGAGACCCAGTACTTC. V is TRBV9 and J is TRBJ2-5, with a weak D call TRBD1 (6 bases). The germline gives CDR1 SGDLS, CDR2 YYNGEE. The CDR3 spans 16 residues. Trimming took 3 bases from V and 2 from J, leaving 17 bases between them.

The rearrangement joins TRBV28 to TRBJ2-7; D ambiguous. V dropped 2 bases and J dropped 2 bases, with 10 bases sitting between them. The germline V gene has CDR1 MDHEN and CDR2 SYDVKM. This CDR3 region has 14 residues. CDR3 coding DNA: TGTGCCAGCAGTTTAGGGCCGGCAACCTACGAGCAGTACTTC. Its translation: CASSLGPATYEQYF.

The J gene is TRBJ2-7, the V gene TRBV2; 11 bases line up with TRBD2. CDR1 and CDR2 from the germline V gene are SNHLY and FYNNEI. CDR3 length equals 15 residues. V was pared by 7 bases and J by 2 bases, with 7 bases of the junction left unmatched. The CDR3 loop is CASIPTSGTPYEQYF. CDR3 DNA sequence: TGTGCCAGCATCCCGACTAGCGGGACCCCCTACGAGCAGTACTTC.

The rearrangement uses TRBV10-3 and TRBJ2-3; 11 nucleotides line up with TRBD2. Germline V gene sequence: CDR1 ENHRY, CDR2 SYGVKD. The V and J ends lost 0 bases and 2 bases, in that order; junction bases with no gene match: 7. The CDR3 totals 18 residues. This chain's CDR3 is CAISESTTSGKLTDTQYF. CDR3 nucleotides: TGTGCCATCAGTGAGTCGACGACTAGCGGGAAACTCACAGATACGCAGTATTTT.

This rearrangement joins TRBV28 to TRBJ2-7, with 9 bases matching TRBD1. The CDR3 covers 16 residues. Germline trimming cut 2 bases from V and 2 bases from J; bases unmatched to any gene: 7. Germline V lookup: CDR1 MDHEN, CDR2 SYDVKM. The CDR3 DNA is TGTGCCAGCAGTTTAATCGGGGGACAGGGAACCTACGAGCAGTACTTC. This gives the protein CASSLIGGQGTYEQYF.

The V gene is TRBV5-1, the J gene TRBJ2-6; D is perhaps TRBD1 (6 bases). This CDR3 comprises 14 residues. Germline CDR1 SGHRS, CDR2 YFSETQ. V lost 4 bases and J 4 bases, leaving 9 bases between the germline ends. The CDR3 loop is CASSRDTGANVLTF. The CDR3, as DNA: TGCGCCAGCAGCCGGGACACCGGGGCCAACGTCCTGACTTTC.

V usage is TRBV7-6 and J usage is TRBJ2-7; 8 nucleotides match TRBD2. After removal of 2 bases from V and 3 bases from J, the junction contained 3 bases not matched to a gene. The CDR3 has 14 residues. Germline assignment: CDR1 SGHVS and CDR2 FNYEAQ. The CDR3 nucleotides read TGTGCCAGCAGCTTAAGCCGGGGGGGCTACGAGCAGTACTTC. This gives the protein CASSLSRGGYEQYF.

CDR3 in amino acids: CASSPGSEQYF. CDR3 nucleotides: TGCGCCAGCAGCCCCGGGTCCGAGCAGTACTTC. This sequence joins TRBV4-1 and TRBJ2-7; D gene uncertain. The CDR3 spans 11 residues. Germline V gene data show CDR1 as MGHRA and CDR2 as YSYEKL. The V end lost 4 bases, the J end lost 6 bases, and 7 bases lay between the germline ends.

The chain links TRBV5-1 to TRBJ1-1; 7 nucleotides line up with TRBD1. Trimming at V came to 4 bases and at J to 1 base, leaving 4 bases not matched to a gene. The CDR3 length is 14 residues. Germline CDR1 is SGHRS and CDR2 is YFSETQ. CDR3 region: CASSPRGENTEAFF. CDR3 coding DNA: TGCGCCAGCAGCCCCAGGGGGGAGAACACTGAAGCTTTCTTT.

The V gene is TRBV9, the J gene TRBJ1-5; no reliable D call. V was clipped by 3 bases and J by 3 bases, with 7 bases between them. The CDR3 has 13 residues. CDR1 SGDLS and CDR2 YYNGEE come from the germline V gene. The CDR3 loop is CASSARDNQPQHF. In DNA, the CDR3 is TGTGCCAGCAGCGCCCGCGACAATCAGCCCCAGCATTTT.

This clone was seen a few times. The chain carries TRBV10-3 and TRBJ2-2, with 9 bases fitting TRBD1. Per germline, CDR1 ENHRY and CDR2 SYGVKD. V lost 5 bases to trimming and J lost 3 bases; unmatched junction nucleotides: 4. The length of the CDR3 is 15 residues. The CDR3 DNA reads TGTGCCATCAGTCCACAGGGGGCGCACACCGGGGAGCTGTTTTTT. It yields the protein CAISPQGAHTGELFF.

The V gene is TRBV14, the J gene TRBJ2-7, with D possibly matching TRBD1 (5 bases). The germline V gene has CDR1 SGHDN and CDR2 FVKESK. This CDR3 comprises 15 residues. V lost 3 bases and J lost 6, with 18 bases in between. CDR3 amino acids: CASSQGRQRSSEQYF. CDR3 DNA sequence: TGTGCCAGCAGCCAGGGGCGGCAGAGAAGCAGCGAGCAGTACTTC.

The rearrangement links TRBV6-1 to TRBJ1-1; 10 bases map to TRBD1. V dropped 3 bases and J dropped 8; count of bases not matched to a gene: 9. The CDR3 sequence is 15 residues long. Germline assignment: CDR1 MNHNS and CDR2 SASEGT. The CDR3 sequence is CASSDYRDRGSEAFF. The CDR3 nucleotides read TGTGCCAGCAGTGATTACCGGGACAGGGGATCCGAAGCTTTCTTT.

V gene TRBV7-9 combines with J gene TRBJ2-3; 7 nucleotides agree with TRBD2. V lost 4 bases and J lost 3; bases outside the gene matches: 7. The CDR3 is 15 residues long. CDR1 is SEHNR, CDR2 FQNEAQ, per germline (reference sequence). The CDR3 reads CASSSGTTSTDTQYF. As DNA, the CDR3 is TGTGCCAGCAGCTCCGGGACTACAAGTACAGATACGCAGTATTTT.

The V gene is TRBV2, the J gene TRBJ2-7, with 8 positions matching TRBD2. The V gene's germline CDR1 is SNHLY and CDR2 FYNNEI. CDR3 length: 19 amino acids. Unmatched junction bases numbered 13, after V lost 0 bases and J lost 0 bases. CDR3 region: CASSEAGGGLAESSYEQYF. The CDR3 DNA reads as TGTGCCAGCAGTGAAGCGGGCGGGGGGCTAGCGGAGAGCTCCTACGAGCAGTACTTC.

The chain carries TRBV6-5 and TRBJ2-7; no clear D. V was clipped by 2 bases and J by 0 bases, with 11 bases between them. CDR3 length: 15 residues. Germline loops: CDR1 MNHEY, CDR2 SVGAGI. The CDR3 region is CASSYGALSSYEQYF. CDR3 DNA: TGTGCCAGCAGTTACGGTGCGCTAAGCTCCTACGAGCAGTACTTC.

The chain links TRBV13 to TRBJ2-5, with 11 bases matching TRBD2. The CDR3 extends over 16 amino acids. CDR1 and CDR2 (germline): PRHDT, FYEKMQ (reference sequence). V gave up 5 bases and J gave up 7 bases; unmatched junction bases: 12. CDR3 DNA: TGTGCCAGCAGCCCCCGCGGTAGCGGGGGGGTGGGGACCCAGTACTTC. This encodes CASSPRGSGGVGTQYF.

This chain connects TRBV6-5 to TRBJ2-5; no firm D call. Trimming took off 6 bases at V and 3 bases at J, with 14 bases between the two ends. CDR3 length: 14 amino acids. Germline-derived CDR1 and CDR2 are MNHEY and SVGAGI. CDR3: CASRIDPVKETQYF. The CDR3 coding sequence is TGTGCCAGCAGGATAGATCCAGTAAAAGAGACCCAGTACTTC.

V usage is TRBV27 and J usage is TRBJ2-5, with a weak D call TRBD2 (6 bases). The assigned J gene may be wrong: the sequence end matches TRBJ2-7 better. The CDR3 is 14 residues long. CDR1 and CDR2 (germline): MNHEY, SMNVEV (reference sequence). CDR3 nucleotide sequence: TGTGCCAGCAGTCCGATCGGGAGTACCCACGAGCAGTACTTC. It encodes CASSPIGSTHEQYF.

This sequence joins TRBV29-1 and TRBJ1-1; 9 nucleotides agree with TRBD1. Germline CDR1 and CDR2: SQVTM and ANQGSEA. V gave up 7 bases and J gave up 5 bases; unmatched junction bases: 5. This CDR3 is 12 amino acids long. CDR3 in amino acids: CSDHRGPTEAFF. CDR3 in DNA: TGCAGCGACCACAGGGGGCCAACTGAAGCTTTCTTT.